The entry that follows covers one T cell receptor (beta chain) sequence. Its target is not known. The CDR3 contains 15 residues. Germline V gives CDR1 SQVTM, CDR2 ANQGSEA. V trimming: 6 bases; J trimming: 1 base; junction bases outside the gene matches: 7. Vbeta (60) and Jbeta (13) primers were used in the PCR. TCRdb's copy holds only in-frame clones and misses some; the assay was immunoSEQ multiplex PCR. The sample has 75,000 to 85,000 clones; 80% are singletons. The data were obtained in a study of cytomegalovirus exposure and HLA in healthy donors. Study outcomes and limitations: Among the sequence variants, a highly shared cluster was likely an artifact of sequencing. CMV serostatus was the sole immune exposure information available.

J is TRBJ2-3 and V is TRBV29-1; 10 bases align to TRBD2. The specimen sequenced was PBMCs. The TCR sequence derives from a male donor in good health and CMV-seronegative. For the CDR3, the DNA is TGCAGCGTACTCCGAGGACTAGCGGGCACAGATACGCAGTATTTT. Protein: CSVLRGLAGTDTQYF.